The rows below give T cell receptor beta chains drawn from one sample of a study of blood T cell repertoires in COVID-19. TCRdb keeps only in-frame clones here, not all; method: immunoSEQ multiplex PCR. Seen here are 200,000 to 250,000 clones, approximately 88% observed once, and the top ten hold about 4%. Sequences were obtained from PBMCs or T cells enriched from blood (not recorded which). The receptors were sampled from a woman aged 25 to 39 who had been exposed to COVID-19. Both conserved end residues are part of each CDR3. The order of the fields is V gene, D gene, J gene, clone size, CDR3 protein, CDR3 DNA. D genes are given only for firm matches. Size values are once, few and many counts, or a class for expanded clones, and some rows have none.

V gene: TRBV11-2; D gene: .; J gene: TRBJ1-1; clone size: once; CDR3 protein: CASSLGGGEAFF; CDR3 DNA: TGTGCCAGCAGCTTAGGTGGAGGGGAAGCTTTCTTT
V gene: TRBV19; D gene: .; J gene: TRBJ2-7; clone size: .; CDR3 protein: CATAARVSYEQYF; CDR3 DNA: TGTGCCACCGCGGCTCGGGTCTCCTACGAGCAGTACTTC
V gene: TRBV28; D gene: TRBD1; J gene: TRBJ1-5; clone size: .; CDR3 protein: CASSRNRGQGGQPQHF; CDR3 DNA: TGTGCCAGCAGTCGCAATCGGGGACAGGGCGGACAGCCCCAGCATTTT
V gene: TRBV20-1; D gene: TRBD2; J gene: TRBJ2-2; clone size: few; CDR3 protein: CSASRGSGSFSGELFF; CDR3 DNA: TGCAGTGCTAGTCGGGGGAGCGGGAGCTTTTCCGGGGAGCTGTTTTTT
V gene: TRBV6-5; D gene: TRBD2; J gene: TRBJ2-3; clone size: once; CDR3 protein: CASSYGGGVTDTQYF; CDR3 DNA: TGTGCCAGCAGTTACGGCGGGGGGGTCACAGATACGCAGTATTTT
V gene: TRBV19; D gene: TRBD1; J gene: TRBJ2-3; clone size: .; CDR3 protein: CASSIGTAVTDTQYF; CDR3 DNA: TGTGCCAGTAGTATCGGGACAGCGGTGACAGATACGCAGTATTTT
V gene: TRBV2; D gene: .; J gene: TRBJ1-1; clone size: .; CDR3 protein: CASRGTGPTEAFF; CDR3 DNA: TGTGCCAGCAGAGGAACAGGGCCCACTGAAGCTTTCTTT
V gene: TRBV5-1; D gene: TRBD2; J gene: TRBJ2-7; clone size: .; CDR3 protein: CASSDREGISYEQYF; CDR3 DNA: TGCGCCAGCAGCGATCGGGAGGGGATCTCCTACGAGCAGTACTTC
V gene: TRBV3-1/TRBV3-2; D gene: .; J gene: TRBJ1-2; clone size: .; CDR3 protein: CASSETRDFNYGYTF; CDR3 DNA: TGTGCCAGCAGCGAAACCAGGGATTTTAACTATGGCTACACCTTC
V gene: TRBV6-2/TRBV6-3; D gene: TRBD1; J gene: TRBJ1-6; clone size: .; CDR3 protein: CASSRTGINSPLHF; CDR3 DNA: TGTGCCAGCAGTCGGACAGGGATAAATTCACCCCTCCACTTT
V gene: TRBV30; D gene: .; J gene: TRBJ1-2; clone size: few; CDR3 protein: CAWRAPGEGGYTF; CDR3 DNA: TGTGCCTGGAGAGCCCCGGGGGAGGGGGGCTACACCTTC
V gene: TRBV24-1; D gene: TRBD1; J gene: TRBJ2-3; clone size: .; CDR3 protein: CATGTPGGGTDTQYF; CDR3 DNA: TGTGCCACCGGCACACCAGGGGGAGGCACAGATACGCAGTATTTT
V gene: TRBV18; D gene: .; J gene: TRBJ2-2; clone size: .; CDR3 protein: CASSSVLIGIANTGELFF; CDR3 DNA: TGTGCCAGCTCATCAGTGTTGATCGGGATCGCGAACACCGGGGAGCTGTTTTTT
V gene: TRBV9; D gene: .; J gene: TRBJ2-3; clone size: .; CDR3 protein: CASSGSGEADTQYF; CDR3 DNA: TGTGCCAGCAGCGGGTCGGGTGAGGCAGATACGCAGTATTTT
V gene: TRBV11-2; D gene: .; J gene: TRBJ2-1; clone size: .; CDR3 protein: CASSLGLVYEQFF; CDR3 DNA: TGTGCCAGCAGCTTAGGGCTAGTATATGAGCAGTTCTTC
V gene: TRBV7-9; D gene: TRBD2; J gene: TRBJ2-3; clone size: .; CDR3 protein: CASSFGLAGHPSTDTQYF; CDR3 DNA: TGTGCCAGCAGCTTCGGACTAGCGGGACACCCGAGCACAGATACGCAGTATTTT
V gene: TRBV19; D gene: TRBD1; J gene: TRBJ1-5; clone size: .; CDR3 protein: CASSIEVGTGGINQPQHF; CDR3 DNA: TGTGCCAGTAGTATAGAGGTCGGGACAGGGGGCATCAATCAGCCCCAGCATTTT
V gene: TRBV6-4; D gene: TRBD1; J gene: TRBJ1-1; clone size: .; CDR3 protein: CASRRQGMDTEAFF; CDR3 DNA: TGTGCCAGCAGACGACAGGGGATGGACACTGAAGCTTTCTTT
V gene: TRBV30; D gene: TRBD2; J gene: TRBJ2-7; clone size: .; CDR3 protein: CAWTARWDPGRDKSSGRIYEQYF; CDR3 DNA: TGTGCCTGGACCGCCAGGTGGGACCCGGGGAGGGATAAAAGTAGCGGGCGCATATACGAGCAGTACTTC
V gene: TRBV19; D gene: TRBD1; J gene: TRBJ2-6; clone size: .; CDR3 protein: CASRDRGRLSANVLTF; CDR3 DNA: TGTGCCAGTAGAGACAGGGGCCGTCTTTCAGCCAACGTCCTGACTTTC
V gene: TRBV4-1; D gene: TRBD2; J gene: TRBJ2-1; clone size: .; CDR3 protein: CASSQGGLAGFGEQFF; CDR3 DNA: TGCGCCAGCAGCCAAGGGGGACTAGCGGGATTCGGTGAGCAGTTCTTC
V gene: TRBV10-2; D gene: .; J gene: TRBJ1-1; clone size: .; CDR3 protein: CASSVPGINTEAFF; CDR3 DNA: TGCGCCAGCAGTGTCCCGGGGATAAACACTGAAGCTTTCTTT
V gene: TRBV18; D gene: TRBD2; J gene: TRBJ2-5; clone size: .; CDR3 protein: CASSPPAGVQETQYF; CDR3 DNA: TGTGCCAGCTCACCCCCAGCGGGAGTCCAAGAGACCCAGTACTTC
V gene: TRBV6-1; D gene: .; J gene: TRBJ1-4; clone size: .; CDR3 protein: CASSEGGLNVKLFF; CDR3 DNA: TGTGCCAGCAGTGAAGGGGGGCTGAATGTAAAACTGTTTTTT
V gene: TRBV21-1; D gene: .; J gene: TRBJ1-1; clone size: .; CDR3 protein: CASSPRTEAFF; CDR3 DNA: TGTGCCAGCAGTCCTCGCACTGAAGCTTTCTTT
V gene: TRBV30; D gene: TRBD1; J gene: TRBJ1-5; clone size: .; CDR3 protein: CAWSPPDRENQPQHF; CDR3 DNA: TGTGCCTGGAGTCCCCCGGACAGGGAGAATCAGCCCCAGCATTTT
V gene: TRBV2; D gene: TRBD1; J gene: TRBJ2-6; clone size: once; CDR3 protein: CASSNRDRGGSGANVLTF; CDR3 DNA: TGTGCCAGCAGTAACCGGGACAGGGGAGGATCTGGGGCCAACGTCCTGACTTTC
V gene: TRBV3-1/TRBV3-2; D gene: TRBD2; J gene: TRBJ2-1; clone size: .; CDR3 protein: CASSGLAGNEQFF; CDR3 DNA: TGTGCCAGCAGCGGACTAGCGGGCAATGAGCAGTTCTTC
V gene: TRBV18; D gene: TRBD2; J gene: TRBJ2-7; clone size: .; CDR3 protein: CASSPLRASGSSGEQYF; CDR3 DNA: TGTGCCAGCTCACCTCTAAGGGCTAGCGGGAGCTCAGGGGAGCAGTACTTC
V gene: TRBV19; D gene: TRBD2; J gene: TRBJ2-3; clone size: .; CDR3 protein: CASSMMTSGGTDTQYF; CDR3 DNA: TGTGCCAGTAGTATGATGACTAGCGGGGGCACAGATACGCAGTATTTT
V gene: TRBV11-2; D gene: TRBD1; J gene: TRBJ1-2; clone size: .; CDR3 protein: CASSLTGQGFDYGYTF; CDR3 DNA: TGTGCCAGCAGCTTGACCGGACAGGGGTTCGACTATGGCTACACCTTC
V gene: TRBV6-5; D gene: .; J gene: TRBJ2-3; clone size: .; CDR3 protein: CASRMDYRTDTQYF; CDR3 DNA: TGTGCCAGCAGAATGGACTACCGCACAGATACGCAGTATTTT
V gene: TRBV3-1/TRBV3-2; D gene: .; J gene: TRBJ2-7; clone size: .; CDR3 protein: CASSHLRSSYEQYF; CDR3 DNA: TGTGCCAGCAGCCATCTTCGGTCCTCCTACGAGCAGTACTTC
V gene: TRBV6-5; D gene: .; J gene: TRBJ1-2; clone size: .; CDR3 protein: CASSYLPSGVWYGYTF; CDR3 DNA: TGTGCCAGCAGTTACTTGCCTTCGGGAGTTTGGTATGGCTACACCTTC
V gene: TRBV6-1; D gene: .; J gene: TRBJ1-5; clone size: few; CDR3 protein: CASSEIGGSNQPQHF; CDR3 DNA: TGTGCCAGCAGTGAAATTGGAGGAAGCAATCAGCCCCAGCATTTT
V gene: TRBV28; D gene: .; J gene: TRBJ2-1; clone size: .; CDR3 protein: CASSPRNEQFF; CDR3 DNA: TGTGCCAGCAGTCCCAGGAATGAGCAGTTCTTC
V gene: TRBV18; D gene: TRBD1; J gene: TRBJ1-5; clone size: .; CDR3 protein: CASSPGGGGQPQHF; CDR3 DNA: TGTGCCAGCTCACCAGGAGGGGGCGGCCAGCCCCAGCATTTT
V gene: TRBV11-1; D gene: .; J gene: TRBJ2-7; clone size: .; CDR3 protein: CASSLGTYGEQYF; CDR3 DNA: TGTGCCAGCAGCCTTGGGACATATGGTGAGCAGTACTTC
V gene: TRBV28; D gene: TRBD1; J gene: TRBJ2-1; clone size: .; CDR3 protein: CASSFWLLGGASSYNEQFF; CDR3 DNA: TGTGCCAGCAGTTTTTGGTTATTAGGGGGCGCAAGTTCCTACAATGAGCAGTTCTTC
V gene: TRBV4-1; D gene: .; J gene: TRBJ2-7; clone size: once; CDR3 protein: CASSQVVRGNSYEQYF; CDR3 DNA: TGCGCCAGCAGCCAAGTCGTAAGGGGTAACTCCTACGAGCAGTACTTC
V gene: TRBV15; D gene: .; J gene: TRBJ1-1; clone size: .; CDR3 protein: CATSQNTEAFF; CDR3 DNA: TGTGCCACCAGCCAGAACACTGAAGCTTTCTTT
V gene: TRBV7-9; D gene: TRBD1; J gene: TRBJ1-5; clone size: once; CDR3 protein: CASSSGTGGQYNQPQHF; CDR3 DNA: TGTGCCAGCAGCTCCGGGACAGGGGGCCAATACAATCAGCCCCAGCATTTT
V gene: TRBV5-1; D gene: .; J gene: TRBJ1-5; clone size: .; CDR3 protein: CASSLGGNKGQPQHF; CDR3 DNA: TGCGCCAGCAGCTTGGGAGGGAACAAGGGTCAGCCCCAGCATTTT
V gene: TRBV27; D gene: TRBD1; J gene: TRBJ2-7; clone size: .; CDR3 protein: CASSYRQGATEQYF; CDR3 DNA: TGTGCCAGCAGTTATAGACAGGGCGCGACCGAGCAGTACTTC
V gene: TRBV7-2; D gene: .; J gene: TRBJ1-4; clone size: .; CDR3 protein: CASSDPGNDEKLFF; CDR3 DNA: TGTGCCAGCAGCGATCCCGGGAACGATGAAAAACTGTTTTTT
V gene: TRBV19; D gene: TRBD2; J gene: TRBJ2-3; clone size: .; CDR3 protein: CAIATSSGMGPLRQYF; CDR3 DNA: TGTGCCATTGCAACCTCTAGCGGGATGGGCCCCCTGCGGCAGTATTTT
V gene: TRBV28; D gene: .; J gene: TRBJ2-7; clone size: .; CDR3 protein: CASSLLQGFYEQYF; CDR3 DNA: TGTGCCAGCAGCCTATTGCAGGGATTCTACGAGCAGTACTTC
V gene: TRBV5-6; D gene: TRBD1; J gene: TRBJ2-7; clone size: .; CDR3 protein: CASSLGRGLYEQYF; CDR3 DNA: TGTGCCAGCAGCTTGGGCAGGGGGCTCTACGAGCAGTACTTC
V gene: TRBV7-9; D gene: TRBD2; J gene: TRBJ2-7; clone size: .; CDR3 protein: CASSLGLAGAYEQYF; CDR3 DNA: TGTGCCAGCAGCTTAGGGCTAGCGGGTGCCTACGAGCAGTACTTC